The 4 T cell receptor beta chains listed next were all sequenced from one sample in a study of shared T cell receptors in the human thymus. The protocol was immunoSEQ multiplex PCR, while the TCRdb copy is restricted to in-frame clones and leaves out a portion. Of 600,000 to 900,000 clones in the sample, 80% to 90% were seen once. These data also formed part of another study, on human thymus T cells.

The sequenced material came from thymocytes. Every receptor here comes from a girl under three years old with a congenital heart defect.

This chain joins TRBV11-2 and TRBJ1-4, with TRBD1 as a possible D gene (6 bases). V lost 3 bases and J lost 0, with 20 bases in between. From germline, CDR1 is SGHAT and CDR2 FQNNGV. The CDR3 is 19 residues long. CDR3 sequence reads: CASSFRLGAGFATNEKLFF. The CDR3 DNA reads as TGTGCCAGCAGCTTTCGGTTGGGGGCAGGCTTTGCAACTAATGAAAAACTGTTTTTT.

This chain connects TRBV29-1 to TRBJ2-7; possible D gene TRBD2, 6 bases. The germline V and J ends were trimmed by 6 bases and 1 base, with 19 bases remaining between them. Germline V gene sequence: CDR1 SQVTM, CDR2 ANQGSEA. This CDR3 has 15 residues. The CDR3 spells CSVGAWRGSSYEQYF. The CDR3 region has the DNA TGCAGCGTCGGCGCGTGGAGGGGAAGTTCCTACGAGCAGTACTTC.

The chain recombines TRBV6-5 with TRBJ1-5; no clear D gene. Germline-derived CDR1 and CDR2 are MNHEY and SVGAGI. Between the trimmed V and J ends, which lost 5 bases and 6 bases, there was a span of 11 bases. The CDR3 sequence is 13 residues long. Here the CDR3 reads CASSRASGQPQHF. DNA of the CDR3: TGTGCCAGCAGTCGAGCCTCGGGTCAGCCCCAGCATTTT.

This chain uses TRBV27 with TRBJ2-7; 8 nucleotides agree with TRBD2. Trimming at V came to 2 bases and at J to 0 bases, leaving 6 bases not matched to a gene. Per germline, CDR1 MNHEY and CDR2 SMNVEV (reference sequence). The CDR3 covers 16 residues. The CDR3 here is CASSLGRAGDSYEQYF. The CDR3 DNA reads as TGTGCCAGCAGTTTAGGTCGAGCGGGGGACTCCTACGAGCAGTACTTC.